A single sample gave rise to the 2 T cell receptor beta chains below, sequenced in a study of early T cells in non-severe SARS-CoV-2 infection. TCRdb analysed the 5' RACE reads with MiXCR anew, one entry per CDR3 protein. In the table there are 20,000 to 25,000 distinct CDR3 sequences, less than 6.5% of which are singletons. Sequenced sample: whole blood. Receptors originate from an adult who was a healthcare worker with PCR-confirmed SARS-CoV-2 infection or an uninfected control (not recorded which).

This clonotype was observed at least ten times. The CDR3 region has the DNA TGTGCCAGCAGACAGGGGTATCAGCCCCAGCATTTT. Translation gives CASRQGYQPQHF. The V call is TRBV12-3 or TRBV12-4, the J call TRBJ1-5; 7 nucleotides match TRBD1. The CDR3 totals 12 residues. Germline trimming cut 6 bases from V and 5 bases from J; bases unmatched to any gene: 1.

V gene TRBV18 combines with J gene TRBJ2-1, with 7 bases aligning to TRBD2. The CDR3 sequence is 18 residues long. Germline V gene data show CDR1 as KGHSH and CDR2 as LQKENI. V trimming: 0 bases; J trimming: 4 bases; junction bases outside the gene matches: 12. The CDR3 nucleotides read TGTGCCAGCTCACCACCGATTAATATAGGACTAGGGTACAATGAGCAGTTCTTC. Its translation: CASSPPINIGLGYNEQFF.